The text below deals with one TCR beta chain. The sample originates from a study of blood T cell repertoires in COVID-19. The overall study: Samples of COVID-19 (acute and convalescent) were obtained from the United States, Italy and Spain. Nucleic acid was either cDNA or gDNA, and it came from T cells, B-cell-depleted T cells, or PBMCs.

The V end lost 1 base, the J end lost 7 bases, and 11 bases lay between the germline ends. From germline, CDR1 is LGHDT and CDR2 YNNKEL (reference sequence). This CDR3 comprises 14 residues. Assay used: immunoSEQ multiplex PCR; TCRdb lists only in-frame clones, some missing. This table has 150,000 to 200,000 clones, around 85% appearing once. This clonotype was sampled from a woman aged 60-70 years with COVID-19, enrolled during active disease. The V gene is TRBV3-1 (or the pseudogene TRBV3-2), the J gene TRBJ1-5; weak D call: TRBD1 (5 bases). Sequencing was done on a sample of peripheral blood. The CDR3: CASSQAPGGQPQHF. The CDR3 nucleotides read TGTGCCAGCAGCCAAGCACCGGGGGGACAGCCCCAGCATTTT.